What follows are 11 T cell receptor beta chains derived from one specimen sequenced in a study of T cell repertoires in cytomegalovirus infection. TCRdb independently ran MiXCR on the reads; one entry per CDR3 protein. The sample includes 200,000 to 250,000 distinct CDR3 sequences, over 20% of them seen just once. Sequencing was carried out using CD8+ T cells from PBMCs. These receptors all stem from a human donor in good health (CMV status not recorded). Some clones in this sample may be carry-over from other donors' samples.

This chain uses TRBV29-1 with TRBJ1-1; the match to TRBD1 covers 7 bases. CDR1 and CDR2 (germline): SQVTM, ANQGSEA. The ends lost 6 bases at V and 0 bases at J; junction bases unmatched: 7. The CDR3 runs 14 residues. CDR3 nucleotide sequence: TGCAGCGTGGTTAGACAGGGACTGAACACTGAAGCTTTCTTT. Protein product: CSVVRQGLNTEAFF.

This clonotype was recorded a few times. The rearrangement links TRBV19 to TRBJ1-1; D unclear. The germline V gene encodes CDR1 LNHDA and CDR2 SQIVND (reference sequence). The V end was cut by 0 bases, the J end by 3 bases, with 8 bases between. The CDR3 totals 14 residues. Here the CDR3 DNA reads TGTGCCAGTAGTATAGATCACGGATACACTGAAGCTTTCTTT. Protein sequence: CASSIDHGYTEAFF.

The chain carries TRBV28 and TRBJ2-1, with 9 bases identical to TRBD2. Germline values: CDR1 MDHEN, CDR2 SYDVKM. With V trimmed by 5 bases and J by 15 bases, 11 bases remained unmatched. CDR3 length equals 13 residues. The CDR3 bases are TGTGCCAGCAGTGCCGGACTAGCGACTACGCCGTTCTTC. It encodes CASSAGLATTPFF.

Ten or more counts support this clonotype. The J gene is TRBJ2-1, the V gene TRBV10-3; TRBD1 might be the D (5 bases). Germline CDR1 ENHRY, CDR2 SYGVKD. The CDR3 length is 15 residues. V lost 6 bases to trimming and J lost 5 bases, with 17 bases between them. As DNA, the CDR3 is TGTGCCATCAGAGGCCCCAGGGTTGGGGACAATGAGCAGTTCTTC. Translated, it gives CAIRGPRVGDNEQFF.

This sequence joins TRBV2 and TRBJ2-3, with 9 bases identical to TRBD2. The CDR3 is made up of 13 amino acids. V gave up 10 bases and J gave up 4 bases; unmatched junction bases: 6. Germline CDR1 SNHLY, CDR2 FYNNEI. The CDR3 sequence is CATMTSGADTQYF. In DNA form, the CDR3 reads TGTGCCACCATGACTAGCGGCGCAGATACGCAGTATTTT.

V and J are TRBV15 and TRBJ2-5, with 8 bases that match TRBD2. The ends lost 1 base at V and 2 bases at J; junction bases unmatched: 6. Germline V gene sequence: CDR1 LNHNV, CDR2 YYDKDF (reference sequence). This CDR3 has 16 amino acids. The DNA of the CDR3 is TGTGCCACCAGCAGAGTCCGACCGGGGGGGCAAGAGACCCAGTACTTC. Protein: CATSRVRPGGQETQYF.

Ten or more counts support this clonotype. This chain links TRBV20-1 with TRBJ2-7, with 8 bases identical to TRBD1. The CDR3 contains 13 residues. Germline V CDR1 and CDR2: DFQATT, SNEGSKA (reference sequence). V lost 6 bases and J lost 0; bases outside the gene matches: 4. CDR3 amino acids: CSARQGSSYEQYF. The DNA of the CDR3 is TGCAGTGCAAGACAGGGGAGCTCCTACGAGCAGTACTTC.

This clonotype was counted only a few times. This rearrangement joins TRBV20-1 to TRBJ2-2; the match to TRBD2 covers 13 bases. Germline CDR1 and CDR2: DFQATT and SNEGSKA (reference sequence). The CDR3 is made up of 13 amino acids. The trim removed 5 bases at V and 11 bases at J, leaving 5 bases unmatched. DNA for the CDR3: TGCAGTGCTGCGGGACTAGCGGGGAGAGAGCTGTTTTTT. Protein product: CSAAGLAGRELFF.

The chain uses TRBV7-8 and TRBJ1-1; the D is unclear. Trimming removed 1 base from V and 7 bases from J, with 10 bases in between. This CDR3 has 13 residues. Germline CDR1 reads SGHVS; CDR2 reads FQNEAQ. The CDR3: CASSLGAGLEAFF. The CDR3 DNA reads TGTGCCAGCAGCTTAGGTGCGGGCCTTGAAGCTTTCTTT.

This clonotype was detected a few times. The CDR3 coding sequence is TGCAGTGCCCAAGGGCAGTACTTC. Protein sequence: CSAQGQYF. This chain joins TRBV20-1 and TRBJ2-7; no clear D. The germline CDR1 and CDR2 sequences are DFQATT and SNEGSKA (reference sequence). The CDR3 covers 8 residues. Trimming left V 6 bases short and J 9 bases short, with 6 bases between.

The chain carries TRBV7-9 and TRBJ2-3; 7 bases are a match to TRBD2. With 4 bases clipped from V and 0 bases from J, the junction kept 4 bases outside the gene matches. The CDR3 has 15 amino acids. Germline V gives CDR1 SEHNR, CDR2 FQNEAQ (reference sequence). The DNA of the CDR3 is TGTGCCAGCAGCTCGGTCGGGGGGAGCACAGATACGCAGTATTTT. The encoded protein is CASSSVGGSTDTQYF.